This T cell receptor (beta chain) derives from a study of blood T cell repertoires in COVID-19. Across the whole study: Whether acute or convalescent, the COVID-19 samples came from the United States, Italy and Spain. PBMCs, B-cell-depleted T cells, or T cells were the source of the cDNA or gDNA that made up the material.

In the authors' workflow: How many nucleated cells were present was estimated from reference gene primer amplification. Method: immunoSEQ multiplex PCR; TCRdb's copy keeps in-frame clones and lacks some. Clonal size and the V and J genes are those of that table, whereas D and trimming came from the DNA. Of some 190,000 clones listed, more than 70% are singletons. In germline, CDR1 is MDHEN, CDR2 SYDVKM. V dropped 8 bases and J dropped 3 bases, with 14 bases sitting between them. The CDR3 has 14 residues. V usage is TRBV28 and J usage is TRBJ1-5; maybe TRBD1 (6 bases). This clonotype was sampled from a man younger than 30 with active or convalescent COVID-19. Sequencing used peripheral blood. In nucleotides, the CDR3 is TGTGCCAGCGTGAACAGGGTAGCCAATCAGCCCCAGCATTTT. Encoded protein: CASVNRVANQPQHF.